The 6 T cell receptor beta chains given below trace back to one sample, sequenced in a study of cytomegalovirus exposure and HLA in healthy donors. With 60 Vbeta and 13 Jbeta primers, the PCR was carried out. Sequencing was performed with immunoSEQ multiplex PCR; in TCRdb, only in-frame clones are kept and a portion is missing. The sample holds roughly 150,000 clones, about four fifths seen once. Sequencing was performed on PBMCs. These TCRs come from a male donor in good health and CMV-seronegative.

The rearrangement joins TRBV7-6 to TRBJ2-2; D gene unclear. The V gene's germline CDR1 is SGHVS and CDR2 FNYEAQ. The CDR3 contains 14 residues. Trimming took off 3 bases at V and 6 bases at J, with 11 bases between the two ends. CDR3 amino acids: CASSFSRFPGELFF. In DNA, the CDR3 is TGTGCCAGCAGCTTCTCGCGATTCCCCGGGGAGCTGTTTTTT.

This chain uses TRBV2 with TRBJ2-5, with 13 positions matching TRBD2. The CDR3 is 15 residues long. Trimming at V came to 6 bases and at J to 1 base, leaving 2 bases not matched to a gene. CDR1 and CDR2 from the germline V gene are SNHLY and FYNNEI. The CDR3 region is CASSGTSGTQETQYF. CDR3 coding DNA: TGTGCCAGCAGCGGGACTAGCGGGACCCAAGAGACCCAGTACTTC.

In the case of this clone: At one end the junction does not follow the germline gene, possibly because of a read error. CDR3 sequence reads: CASSSTAGIGYPF. The CDR3 nucleotides are TGTGCCAGCAGCTCTACTGCCGGGATCGGCTACCCCTTC. The chain combines TRBV5-4 with TRBJ1-2; D is unclear. CDR3 size: 13 residues. Germline V CDR1 and CDR2: SGHNT, YYREEE (reference sequence). Complete variable domain (other parts from reference TRBV5-4 and TRBJ1-2): ETGVTQSPTHLIKTRGQQVTLRCSSQSGHNTVSWYQQALGQGPQFIFQYYREEENGRGNFPPRFSGLQFPNYSSELNVNALELDDSALYLCASSSTAGIGYPFGSGTRLTVV.

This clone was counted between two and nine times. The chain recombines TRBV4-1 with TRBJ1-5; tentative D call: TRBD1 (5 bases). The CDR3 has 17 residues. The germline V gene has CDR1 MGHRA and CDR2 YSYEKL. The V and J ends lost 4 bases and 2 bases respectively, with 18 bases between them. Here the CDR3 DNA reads TGCGCCAGCAGCCCAGTGGACACGGTAGCTGGCAATCAGCCCCAGCATTTT. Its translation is CASSPVDTVAGNQPQHF.

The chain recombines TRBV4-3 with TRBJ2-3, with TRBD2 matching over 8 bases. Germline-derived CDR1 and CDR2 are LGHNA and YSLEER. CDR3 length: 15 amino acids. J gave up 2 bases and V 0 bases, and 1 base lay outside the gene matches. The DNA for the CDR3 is TGCGCCAGCAGCCAAGATAGCGGGGCCACAGATACGCAGTATTTT. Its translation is CASSQDSGATDTQYF.

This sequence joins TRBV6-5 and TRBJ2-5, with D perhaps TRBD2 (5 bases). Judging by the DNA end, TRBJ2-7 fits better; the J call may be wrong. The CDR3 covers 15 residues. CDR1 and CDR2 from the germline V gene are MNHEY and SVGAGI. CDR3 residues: CASSNVRGSSYEQYF. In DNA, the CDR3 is TGTGCCAGCAGTAATGTACGGGGTAGCTCCTACGAGCAGTACTTC.